This TCR beta chain was sequenced for a study of identical twins. Study outcomes and limitations: The models gave estimates that fell short of the out-of-frame TCR alpha sharing seen in monozygotic twins.

On this clonotype: Its target is not known.

A single record per CDR3 protein comes from TCRdb applying MiXCR to the 5' RACE reads. The data contain about 1.7 million distinct CDR3 sequences, about 30% of them seen just once; the ten biggest clones take up under 0.35%. Trimming cost V 2 bases and J 3 bases; bases outside gene matches: 6. The CDR3 covers 15 residues. Per germline, CDR1 SNHLY and CDR2 FYNNEI. The clonotype originates from a newborn girl in good health. Sample: cord blood. V gene TRBV2 combines with J gene TRBJ2-7, with 8 bases lining up with TRBD1. The CDR3 DNA is TGTGCCAGCAGTGAATCAGGGGGCAAGATCTACGAGCAGTACTTC. Protein product: CASSESGGKIYEQYF.